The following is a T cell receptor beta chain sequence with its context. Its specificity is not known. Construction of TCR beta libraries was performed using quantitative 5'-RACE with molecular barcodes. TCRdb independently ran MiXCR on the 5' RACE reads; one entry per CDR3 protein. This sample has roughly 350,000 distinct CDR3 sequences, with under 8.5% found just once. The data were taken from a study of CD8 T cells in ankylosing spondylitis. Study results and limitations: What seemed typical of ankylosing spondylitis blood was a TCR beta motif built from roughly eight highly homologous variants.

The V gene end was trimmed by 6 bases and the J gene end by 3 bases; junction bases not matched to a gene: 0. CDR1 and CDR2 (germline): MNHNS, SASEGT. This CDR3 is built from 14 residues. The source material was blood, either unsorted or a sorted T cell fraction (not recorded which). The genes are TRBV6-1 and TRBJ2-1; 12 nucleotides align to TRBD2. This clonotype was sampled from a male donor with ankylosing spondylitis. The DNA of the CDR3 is TGTGCCAGCAGGGGACTAGCGGGCTACAATGAGCAGTTCTTC. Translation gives CASRGLAGYNEQFF.